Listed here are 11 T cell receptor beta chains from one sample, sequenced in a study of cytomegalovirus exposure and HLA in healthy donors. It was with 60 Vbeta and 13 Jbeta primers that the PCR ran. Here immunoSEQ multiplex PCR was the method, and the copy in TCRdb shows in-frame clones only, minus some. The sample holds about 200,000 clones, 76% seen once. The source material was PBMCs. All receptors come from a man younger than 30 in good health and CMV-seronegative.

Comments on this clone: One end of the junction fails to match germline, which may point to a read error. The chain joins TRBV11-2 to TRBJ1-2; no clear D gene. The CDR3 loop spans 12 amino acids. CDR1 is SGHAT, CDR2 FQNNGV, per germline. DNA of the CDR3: TGTGCCGGCAGCCAGGTTCGGGGTGGCTACACCTTC. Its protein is CAGSQVRGGYTF.

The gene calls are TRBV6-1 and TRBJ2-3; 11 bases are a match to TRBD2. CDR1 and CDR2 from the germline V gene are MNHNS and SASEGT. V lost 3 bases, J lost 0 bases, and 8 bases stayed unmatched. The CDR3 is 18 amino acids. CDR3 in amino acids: CASSELLAGGVSTDTQYF. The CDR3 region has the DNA TGTGCCAGCAGTGAGTTATTAGCGGGAGGGGTAAGCACAGATACGCAGTATTTT.

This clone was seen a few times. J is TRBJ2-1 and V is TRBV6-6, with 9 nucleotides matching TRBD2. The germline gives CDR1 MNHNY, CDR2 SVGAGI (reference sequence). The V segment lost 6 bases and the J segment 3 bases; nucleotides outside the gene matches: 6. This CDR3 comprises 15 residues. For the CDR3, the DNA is TGTGCCAGCAGCTGGGGACTAGCTCTCTACAATGAGCAGTTCTTC. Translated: CASSWGLALYNEQFF.

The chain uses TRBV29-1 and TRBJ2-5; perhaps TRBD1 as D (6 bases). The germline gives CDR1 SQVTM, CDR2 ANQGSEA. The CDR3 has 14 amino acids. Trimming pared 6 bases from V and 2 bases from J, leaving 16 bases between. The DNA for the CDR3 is TGCAGCGTGGAACTACAGGGTCCTCAAGAGACCCAGTACTTC. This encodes CSVELQGPQETQYF.

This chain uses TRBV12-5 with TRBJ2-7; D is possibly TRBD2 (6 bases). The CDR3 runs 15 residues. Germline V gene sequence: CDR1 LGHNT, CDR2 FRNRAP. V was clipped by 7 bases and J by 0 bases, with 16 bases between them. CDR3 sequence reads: CASAGSGQSSYEQYF. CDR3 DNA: TGTGCTAGTGCTGGGAGCGGGCAGAGCTCCTACGAGCAGTACTTC.

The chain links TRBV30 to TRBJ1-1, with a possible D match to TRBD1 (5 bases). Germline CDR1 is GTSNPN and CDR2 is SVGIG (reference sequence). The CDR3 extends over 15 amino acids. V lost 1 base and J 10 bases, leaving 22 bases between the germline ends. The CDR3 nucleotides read TGTGCCTGGAGTGCCGGGAGACTGCAGAACGGGGGAGCTTTCTTT. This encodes CAWSAGRLQNGGAFF.

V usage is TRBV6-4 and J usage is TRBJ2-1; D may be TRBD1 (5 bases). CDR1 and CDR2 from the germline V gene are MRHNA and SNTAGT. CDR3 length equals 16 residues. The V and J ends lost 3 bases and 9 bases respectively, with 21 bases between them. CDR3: CASSERAGAGWAEQFF. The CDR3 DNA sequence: TGTGCCAGCAGTGAAAGAGCAGGCGCAGGGTGGGCTGAGCAGTTCTTC.

CDR3: CASSHPPGGTGELFF. DNA of the CDR3: TGCGCCAGCAGCCATCCTCCAGGGGGCACCGGGGAGCTGTTTTTT. The chain uses TRBV4-1 and TRBJ2-2; 7 bases map to TRBD1. Germline V gives CDR1 MGHRA, CDR2 YSYEKL. The CDR3 totals 15 residues. V was pared by 3 bases and J by 4 bases, with 5 bases of the junction left unmatched.

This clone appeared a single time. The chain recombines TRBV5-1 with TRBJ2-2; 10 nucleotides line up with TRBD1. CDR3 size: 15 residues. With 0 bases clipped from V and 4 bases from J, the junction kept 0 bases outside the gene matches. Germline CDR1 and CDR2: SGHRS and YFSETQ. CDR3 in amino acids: CASSLGTGGTGELFF. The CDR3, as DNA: TGCGCCAGCAGCTTGGGGACAGGGGGCACCGGGGAGCTGTTTTTT.

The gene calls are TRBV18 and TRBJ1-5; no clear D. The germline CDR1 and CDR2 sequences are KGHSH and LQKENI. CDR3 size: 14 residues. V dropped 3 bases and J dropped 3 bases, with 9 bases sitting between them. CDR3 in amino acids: CASSPQDYNQPQHF. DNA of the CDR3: TGTGCCAGCTCACCCCAGGACTACAATCAGCCCCAGCATTTT.

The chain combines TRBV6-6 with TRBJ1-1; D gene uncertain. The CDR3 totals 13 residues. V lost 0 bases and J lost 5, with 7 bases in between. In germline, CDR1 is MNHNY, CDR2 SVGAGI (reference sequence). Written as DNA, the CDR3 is TGTGCCAGCAGTTACTCGGTCCGGACTGAAGCTTTCTTT. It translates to CASSYSVRTEAFF.